Listed below are T cell receptor beta chains from one sample, sequenced in a study of OX40 agonist ivuxolimab in advanced cancers. TCRdb's table, derived via immunoSEQ multiplex PCR, lists solely in-frame clones and lacks some. The sample carries some 69,000 clones, 85% to 90% recorded once. Sequenced here: CD4+ or CD8+ T cells sorted from blood, sampled in a trial of the OX40 agonist ivuxolimab. The receptors originated from an adult with an advanced solid tumor such as melanoma, head and neck, liver or kidney cancer. CDR3s include the opening cysteine and the closing phenylalanine or tryptophan. The D gene is left open where the match is weak. A row's size may be missing; if present it is once, few, many or a size class.

.	TRBV18	TRBJ1-2	.	TGTGCCAGCTCACTGGAACAGAACTATGGCTACACCTTC	CASSLEQNYGYTF
.	TRBV28	TRBJ1-1	.	TGTGCCAGCAGTTTAAGGAGGGGGGGCACTGAAGCTTTCTTT	CASSLRRGGTEAFF
.	TRBV5-5	TRBJ2-3	.	TGTGCCAGCAGCTTGACGGCAGGCACAGATACGCAGTATTTT	CASSLTAGTDTQYF
few	TRBV28	TRBJ1-5	.	TGTGCCAGCAGCACCGTTCGCCAGCCCCAGCATTTT	CASSTVRQPQHF
.	TRBV5-5	TRBJ2-1	TRBD2	TGTGCCAGCAGTGGAGCGGGAGGACGAAATGAGCAGTTCTTC	CASSGAGGRNEQFF
once	TRBV6-6	TRBJ2-7	.	TGTGCCAGCAGCCCACCCACTTACGAGCAGTACTTC	CASSPPTYEQYF
.	TRBV15	TRBJ2-1	TRBD2	TGTGCCACCAGCAGGACGAGCGGGAGACTCTCTTCGGAGGGCTCCTACAATGAGCAGTTCTTC	CATSRTSGRLSSEGSYNEQFF
.	TRBV4-2	TRBJ2-2	.	TGTGCCAGCTCTCGGGGGACAACGAACACCGGGGAGCTGTTTTTT	CASSRGTTNTGELFF
.	TRBV6-5	TRBJ2-1	.	TGTGCCAGTCATTCCAGGGGGGCGCAGTTCTTC	CASHSRGAQFF
.	TRBV29-1	TRBJ2-7	.	TGCAGCGTTGAAGTCCGCGGGACCCCCTACGAGCAGTACTTC	CSVEVRGTPYEQYF
.	TRBV5-1	TRBJ2-3	TRBD2	TGCGCCAGCAGCTCCTCAGCGGGAAGAAGCACAGATACGCAGTATTTT	CASSSSAGRSTDTQYF
few	TRBV27	TRBJ1-5	.	TGTGCCAGCAGTAGACGGACGGGGCCCCAGCATTTT	CASSRRTGPQHF
.	TRBV11-1	TRBJ2-1	.	TGTGCCAGCAGTTACCTAGCCGCCTCCTACAATGAGCAGTTCTTC	CASSYLAASYNEQFF
few	TRBV18	TRBJ2-2	TRBD1	TGTGCCAGCTCACCACCGGGACAGGCCACCGGGGAGCTGTTTTTT	CASSPPGQATGELFF
.	TRBV23-1	TRBJ2-1	TRBD2	TGCGCCAGCAGTCAATCGGTGGGGACTAGCGGGAACAATGAGCAGTTCTTC	CASSQSVGTSGNNEQFF
.	TRBV10-3	TRBJ2-5	.	TGTGCCATCAGTGAATTGGCAGAACAAGAGACCCAGTACTTC	CAISELAEQETQYF
once	TRBV2	TRBJ2-3	.	TGTGCCAGCGTCCCCGGACAGCGCACAGATACGCAGTATTTT	CASVPGQRTDTQYF